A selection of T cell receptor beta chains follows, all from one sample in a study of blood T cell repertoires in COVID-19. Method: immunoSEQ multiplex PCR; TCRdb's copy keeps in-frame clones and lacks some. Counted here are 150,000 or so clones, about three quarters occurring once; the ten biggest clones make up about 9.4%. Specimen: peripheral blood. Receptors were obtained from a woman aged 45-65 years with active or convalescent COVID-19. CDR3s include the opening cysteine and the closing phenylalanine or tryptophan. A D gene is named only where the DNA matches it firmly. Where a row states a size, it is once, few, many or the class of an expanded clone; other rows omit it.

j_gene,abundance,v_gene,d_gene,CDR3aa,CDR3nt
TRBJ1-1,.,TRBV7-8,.,CASSSDRRDTEAFF,TGTGCCAGCAGCTCGGACAGAAGGGACACTGAAGCTTTCTTT
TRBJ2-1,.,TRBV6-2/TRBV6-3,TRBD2,CASSSSGRNEQFF,TGTGCCAGCAGTTCTAGCGGGAGGAATGAGCAGTTCTTC
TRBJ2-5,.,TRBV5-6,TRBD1,CASSSVGTGGQETQYF,TGTGCCAGCAGCTCCGTTGGGACAGGGGGTCAGGAGACCCAGTACTTC
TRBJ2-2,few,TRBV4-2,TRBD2,CASSRRTSGATGELFF,TGTGCCAGCAGCCGCCGAACTAGCGGGGCAACCGGGGAGCTGTTTTTT
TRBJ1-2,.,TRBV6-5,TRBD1,CASSRDRYYGYTF,TGTGCCAGCAGTCGGGACAGGTACTATGGCTACACCTTC
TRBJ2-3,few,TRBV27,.,CASSLFRTIGTDTQYF,TGTGCCAGCAGTTTATTTAGAACTATAGGCACAGATACGCAGTATTTT
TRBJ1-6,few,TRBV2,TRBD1,CASSERGLGSPLHF,TGTGCCAGCAGTGAGAGGGGGCTTGGGTCACCCCTCCACTTT
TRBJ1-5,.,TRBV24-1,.,CATSDRGDQPQHF,TGTGCCACCAGTGACAGAGGTGATCAGCCCCAGCATTTT
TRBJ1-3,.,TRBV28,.,CASSLWGGTGNTIYF,TGTGCCAGCAGTTTGTGGGGAGGGACTGGAAACACCATATATTTT
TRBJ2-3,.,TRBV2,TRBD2,CASSRLAASTDTQYF,TGTGCCAGCAGTAGACTAGCGGCTAGCACAGATACGCAGTATTTT
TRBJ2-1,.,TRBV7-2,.,CASSLAAPSSYNEQFF,TGTGCCAGCAGCTTAGCTGCACCGAGCTCCTACAATGAGCAGTTCTTC
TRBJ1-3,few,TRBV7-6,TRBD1,CASSLEHPGTGGNTIYF,TGTGCCAGCAGCTTAGAACATCCTGGGACAGGGGGAAACACCATATATTTT
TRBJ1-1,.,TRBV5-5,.,CASSSSGHLGSTEAFF,TGTGCCAGCAGCAGCTCGGGACACTTAGGGAGCACTGAAGCTTTCTTT
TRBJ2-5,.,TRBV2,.,CASSEITAQETQYF,TGTGCCAGCAGTGAAATAACAGCCCAAGAGACCCAGTACTTC
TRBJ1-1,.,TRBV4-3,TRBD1,CASSQVHRGNTEAFF,TGCGCCAGCAGCCAAGTGCACAGGGGAAACACTGAAGCTTTCTTT
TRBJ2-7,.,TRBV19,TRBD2,CASSIGEGYEQYF,TGTGCCAGTAGTATAGGGGAGGGTTACGAGCAGTACTTC
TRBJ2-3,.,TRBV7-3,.,CASSLGHSTDTQYF,TGTGCCAGCAGCTTAGGACATAGCACAGATACGCAGTATTTT
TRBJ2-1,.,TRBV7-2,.,CASSLLTGNEQFF,TGTGCCAGCAGCCTACTAACAGGGAATGAGCAGTTCTTC
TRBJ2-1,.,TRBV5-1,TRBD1,CASSLGPGTGGQNEQFF,TGCGCCAGCAGCTTAGGACCCGGGACAGGGGGCCAGAATGAGCAGTTCTTC
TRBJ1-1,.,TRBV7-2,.,CASSYRVTMNTEAFF,TGTGCCAGCAGCTACAGGGTGACCATGAACACTGAAGCTTTCTTT
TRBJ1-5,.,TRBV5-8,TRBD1,CASGPTGGGNQPQHF,TGTGCCAGCGGGCCGACAGGGGGCGGCAATCAGCCCCAGCATTTT
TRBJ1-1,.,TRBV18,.,CASSPIGVGNTEAFF,TGTGCCAGCTCACCGATCGGGGTGGGGAACACTGAAGCTTTCTTT
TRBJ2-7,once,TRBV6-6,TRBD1,CASSPYRGLNDEQYF,TGTGCCAGCAGCCCCTACAGGGGCCTGAACGACGAGCAGTACTTC
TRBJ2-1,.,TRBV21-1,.,CASSPRDEKAGDEQFF,TGTGCCAGCAGCCCGCGGGACGAAAAGGCGGGGGATGAGCAGTTCTTC
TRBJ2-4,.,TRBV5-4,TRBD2,CASSPSGGMGPQAKNIQYF,TGTGCCAGCAGCCCAAGCGGGGGAATGGGCCCACAAGCCAAAAACATTCAGTACTTC
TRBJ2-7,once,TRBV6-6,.,CARRTGRPYEQYF,TGTGCCAGAAGAACAGGGAGACCTTACGAGCAGTACTTC
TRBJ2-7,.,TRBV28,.,CASSLTSLYEQYF,TGTGCCAGCAGTTTGACTAGTCTCTACGAGCAGTACTTC
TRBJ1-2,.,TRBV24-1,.,CATSDLVFQTKGANYGYTF,TGTGCCACCAGTGATTTAGTCTTCCAAACCAAGGGAGCTAACTATGGCTACACCTTC
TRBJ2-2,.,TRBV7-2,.,CASSLAAYTGELFF,TGTGCCAGCAGCTTAGCGGCCTACACCGGGGAGCTGTTTTTT
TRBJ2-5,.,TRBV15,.,CATRRGRGQETQYF,TGTGCCACCAGGCGTGGCAGGGGCCAAGAGACCCAGTACTTC
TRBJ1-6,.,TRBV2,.,CASKGDRSPLHF,TGTGCCAGTAAGGGGGATCGTTCACCCCTCCACTTT
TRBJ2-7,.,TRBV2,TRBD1,CASSLLGTGSSYEQYF,TGTGCCAGCAGTCTATTGGGGACAGGGAGCTCCTACGAGCAGTACTTC
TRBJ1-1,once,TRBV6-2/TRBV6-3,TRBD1,CASSYPGTGGAEAFF,TGTGCCAGCAGTTACCCAGGGACAGGTGGCGCTGAAGCTTTCTTT